The rows below give T cell receptor beta chains drawn from one sample of a study of T cell repertoires in cytomegalovirus infection. No cognate antigen is known for these TCRs. TCRdb ran MiXCR on the reads and lists one entry per CDR3 protein. The sample lists 450,000 to 600,000 distinct CDR3 sequences, 33% seen once, with about a sixth in the top ten. Material: cultured PBMCs, obtained from culture after CMV antigen stimulation. The receptor source for this set is a human donor in good health (CMV status not recorded). Some clones in this sample may be carry-over from other donors' samples. The CDR3 runs from the conserved cysteine through the conserved F or W. Each record gives: J gene, V gene, CDR3 protein.

j_call: TRBJ1-1; v_call: TRBV11-2; cdr3_aa: CASSLFSGGAAFF
j_call: TRBJ2-2; v_call: TRBV29-1; cdr3_aa: CSVAVMAGELFF
j_call: TRBJ1-3; v_call: TRBV7-6; cdr3_aa: CASSQTGDERSGNTIYF
j_call: TRBJ2-4; v_call: TRBV28; cdr3_aa: CASSSGHPLAKNIQYF
j_call: TRBJ2-1; v_call: TRBV12-3/TRBV12-4; cdr3_aa: CASSPPAGQGLDEQFF
j_call: TRBJ2-7; v_call: TRBV5-6; cdr3_aa: CASSLARKREGREQYF
j_call: TRBJ2-7; v_call: TRBV19; cdr3_aa: CASSRTGGLEQYF
j_call: TRBJ2-4; v_call: TRBV6-5; cdr3_aa: CASSYSTGGGLNIQYF
j_call: TRBJ1-1; v_call: TRBV20-1; cdr3_aa: CSASRTGANTEAFF
j_call: TRBJ1-2; v_call: TRBV10-3; cdr3_aa: CAISPGTGYGYTF
j_call: TRBJ2-1; v_call: TRBV11-3; cdr3_aa: CASSLTGLTDNEQFF
j_call: TRBJ2-1; v_call: TRBV5-1; cdr3_aa: CASSLAVGIYNEQFF
j_call: TRBJ2-7; v_call: TRBV6-2/TRBV6-3; cdr3_aa: CASSYGGSGHYEQYF
j_call: TRBJ2-1; v_call: TRBV7-2; cdr3_aa: CASSVRSSGSSYNEQFF
j_call: TRBJ1-5; v_call: TRBV12-3/TRBV12-4; cdr3_aa: CASSPGQGGVGQPQHF
j_call: TRBJ1-5; v_call: TRBV28; cdr3_aa: CASSPRPPYSNQPQHF
j_call: TRBJ2-1; v_call: TRBV24-1; cdr3_aa: CATSDLGANNEQFF
j_call: TRBJ2-3; v_call: TRBV11-3; cdr3_aa: CASSRSPGTGVPDTQYF
j_call: TRBJ1-2; v_call: TRBV5-1; cdr3_aa: CASSPGQAYYGYTF
j_call: TRBJ2-1; v_call: TRBV7-2; cdr3_aa: CASSFETGYNEQFF
j_call: TRBJ2-1; v_call: TRBV5-4; cdr3_aa: CASSSGTSGRSAEQFF
j_call: TRBJ2-1; v_call: TRBV7-2; cdr3_aa: CASSSDGLAGVLPREQFF
j_call: TRBJ2-5; v_call: TRBV12-3/TRBV12-4; cdr3_aa: CASSLLSDRGETQYF
j_call: TRBJ2-3; v_call: TRBV7-3; cdr3_aa: CASSWVSGNTDTQYF
j_call: TRBJ2-3; v_call: TRBV28; cdr3_aa: CASSSLPVSYGTDTQYF
j_call: TRBJ1-5; v_call: TRBV6-9; cdr3_aa: CPSLASSYPQTSSNQPQHF
j_call: TRBJ2-3; v_call: TRBV5-4; cdr3_aa: CASSLGDLTDTQYF
j_call: TRBJ2-5; v_call: TRBV7-3; cdr3_aa: CASSLNGGGGRQETQYF
j_call: TRBJ2-1; v_call: TRBV19; cdr3_aa: CASTETSGSIHEQFF
j_call: TRBJ2-1; v_call: TRBV19; cdr3_aa: CARLSCSSYNEQFF
j_call: TRBJ2-3; v_call: TRBV20-1; cdr3_aa: CSASTSGSGTDTQYF
j_call: TRBJ2-7; v_call: TRBV7-2; cdr3_aa: CASSRDSGYEQYF
j_call: TRBJ2-2; v_call: TRBV7-9; cdr3_aa: CATLAGGGYTGELFF
j_call: TRBJ1-2; v_call: TRBV11-3; cdr3_aa: CASSLGDRGLRYGYTF
j_call: TRBJ2-3; v_call: TRBV7-2; cdr3_aa: CASSRSGRGETDTQYF
j_call: TRBJ2-7; v_call: TRBV4-3; cdr3_aa: CASSQEGPTSPYEQYF
j_call: TRBJ1-2; v_call: TRBV7-2; cdr3_aa: CASSSSSGRVKGYTF
j_call: TRBJ2-2; v_call: TRBV7-2; cdr3_aa: CASREPGQTTGELFF
j_call: TRBJ2-7; v_call: TRBV7-8; cdr3_aa: CASSPDNVLMIEQYF
j_call: TRBJ2-3; v_call: TRBV7-2; cdr3_aa: CASSRRQGANTQYF